This T cell receptor beta chain was captured in a study of T cells in Graves' hyperthyroidism and ophthalmopathy. The overall study: Prior to any treatment, at the point of initial diagnosis, peripheral blood was collected. Study conclusions and caveats: The model anticipated ophthalmopathy a median approximately six months pre-onset. From stable hyperthyroidism, ophthalmopathy was separated by a 13 V-J model.

Germline V gives CDR1 SGDLS, CDR2 YYNGEE. V lost 0 bases, J lost 7 bases, and 14 bases stayed unmatched. This CDR3 is 18 amino acids long. Subjects aged 18 to 65 presented with newly diagnosed hyperthyroidism of less than 2 months' duration. This clonotype showed up many times. Antigen: not known. It was RNA transcripts that yielded the amplified TCR beta CDR3 regions. Primed by the HTBI set, a first-round RT-PCR was run on the TCR CDR3. From the multiplex PCR reads, TCRdb called clonotypes with MiXCR, one entry per CDR3 protein. This table holds roughly 700,000 distinct CDR3 sequences, 14% found once. Sequencing was performed on blood. The chain recombines TRBV9 with TRBJ2-1, with 9 bases aligning to TRBD1. This receptor was obtained from a woman under 30 with Graves' hyperthyroidism. CDR3 loop: CASSVGFIPRDRENEQFF. CDR3 sequence (DNA): TGTGCCAGCAGCGTAGGTTTTATCCCAAGGGACAGGGAGAATGAGCAGTTCTTC. The full variable domain, rest sourced from reference TRBV9 and TRBJ2-1, is DSGVTQTPKHLITATGQRVTLRCSPRSGDLSVYWYQQSLDQGLQFLIQYYNGEERAKGNILERFSAQQFPDLHSELNLSSLELGDSALYFCASSVGFIPRDRENEQFFGPGTRLTVL.